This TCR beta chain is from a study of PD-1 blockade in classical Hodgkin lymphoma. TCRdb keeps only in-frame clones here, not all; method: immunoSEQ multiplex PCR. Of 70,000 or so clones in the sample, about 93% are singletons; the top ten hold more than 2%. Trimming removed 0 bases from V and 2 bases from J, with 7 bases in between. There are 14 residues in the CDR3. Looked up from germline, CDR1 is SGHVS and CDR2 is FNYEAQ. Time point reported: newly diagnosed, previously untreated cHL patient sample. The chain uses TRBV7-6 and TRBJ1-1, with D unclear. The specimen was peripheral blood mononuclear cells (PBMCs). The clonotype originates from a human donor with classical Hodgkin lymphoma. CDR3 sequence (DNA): TGTGCCAGCAGCTTAGCGAGTCTTAACACTGAAGCTTTCTTT. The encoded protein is CASSLASLNTEAFF.